What follows describes a single T cell receptor (beta chain). Antigen specificity is unknown. V lost 1 base and J 8 bases, leaving 24 bases between the germline ends. CDR1 and CDR2 from the germline V gene are LNHNV and YYDKDF (reference sequence). This CDR3 is built from 18 residues. These data come from a study of T cell responses to AZD1222 COVID-19 vaccine. Study-wide points: The donors showed a predominance of white British ancestry and of females, with possible underestimation of clonal diversity. Vaccination with two AZD1222 doses was followed by a rise in Spike-specific TCR breadth and depth.

The method was immunoSEQ multiplex PCR; TCRdb's version includes in-frame clones alone and lacks a portion of them. The sample shows 100,000 to 150,000 clones, roughly 84% of them seen only once. The V and J genes are TRBV15 and TRBJ2-1, with D tentatively TRBD2 (5 bases). This TCR was sampled from an adult in good health. The input for sequencing was peripheral blood, taken on day 0 of AZD1222 vaccination. CDR3 bases: TGTGCCACCAGCAGAGCCCAGGTCGGGAAGGGCCCTGGGTATGAGCAGTTCTTC. The encoded protein is CATSRAQVGKGPGYEQFF.